This T cell receptor beta chain was observed in a study of CDR3 diversity in severe acne. This CDR3 comprises 15 residues. The trim removed 8 bases at V and 8 bases at J, leaving 8 bases unmatched. Per germline, CDR1 SGHVS and CDR2 FNYEAQ. MiXCR was run by TCRdb on the PCR reads, yielding one entry per CDR3 protein. This table holds tens of thousands of distinct CDR3 sequences, 45% to 50% found once. The receptor's source is a male donor with severe acne vulgaris. Sample: blood. The rearrangement joins TRBV7-6 to TRBJ1-6; the match to TRBD1 covers 11 bases. The CDR3 sequence: CASRPGQGVHSPLHF. The CDR3 nucleotides are TGTGCCAGCCGGCCGGGACAGGGGGTTCATTCACCCCTCCACTTT.